This TCR beta chain was sequenced during a study of blood T cell repertoires in COVID-19. Study in general: PBMCs, B-cell-depleted T cells, or T cells provided the cDNA or gDNA that made up the material.

In the study's own analysis: Amplification with reference gene primers provided the estimates of nucleated cell counts. Sequencing used immunoSEQ multiplex PCR; TCRdb keeps in-frame clones, though not all of them. That table gives V, J and clone size, and the DNA gave D and trimming. The data hold almost 400,000 clones, with 87% observed a single time. The germline V gene has CDR1 SGHRS and CDR2 YFSETQ. There are 14 residues in the CDR3. Trimming took off 3 bases at V and 1 base at J, with 8 bases between the two ends. Points on this clone: Within the sample, other DNA sequences also encode this same CDR3.

Enrollment of patients from Seattle took place during active infection, with longitudinal follow-up. The V gene is TRBV5-1, the J gene TRBJ1-5; TRBD1 might be the D (5 bases). Source material: peripheral blood. The sequence derives from a woman aged 55 to 70 with COVID-19, enrolled during active disease. CDR3 in amino acids: CASSSGGSNQPQHF. The CDR3, as DNA: TGCGCCAGCAGCTCGGGGGGAAGCAATCAGCCCCAGCATTTT.